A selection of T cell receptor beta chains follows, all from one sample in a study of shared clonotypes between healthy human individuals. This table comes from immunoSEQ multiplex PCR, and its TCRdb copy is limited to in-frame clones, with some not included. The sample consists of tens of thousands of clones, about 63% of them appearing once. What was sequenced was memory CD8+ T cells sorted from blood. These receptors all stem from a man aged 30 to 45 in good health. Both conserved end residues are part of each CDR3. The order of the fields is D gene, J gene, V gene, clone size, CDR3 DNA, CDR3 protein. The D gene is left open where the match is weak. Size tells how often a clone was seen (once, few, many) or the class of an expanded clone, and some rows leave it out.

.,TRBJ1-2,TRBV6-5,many,TGTGCCAGCAGCCAACAGGGTGGGTTTGATGGCTACACCTTC,CASSQQGGFDGYTF
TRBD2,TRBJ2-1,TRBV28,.,TGTGCCAGCAGTTTTGTAGGACTAGCGGGTAAAGAAAGACCGAATGAGCAGTTCTTC,CASSFVGLAGKERPNEQFF
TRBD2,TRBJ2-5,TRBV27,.,TGTGCCACCCGGACTAGCGGGAGACAAGAGACCCAGTACTTC,CATRTSGRQETQYF
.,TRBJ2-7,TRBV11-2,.,TGTGCCAGCAGCTTAGATATCCCGAGGTACTCCTACGAGCAGTACTTC,CASSLDIPRYSYEQYF
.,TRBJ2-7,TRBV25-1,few,TGTGCCACCAGCAGCGGGGAGCAGTACTTC,CATSSGEQYF
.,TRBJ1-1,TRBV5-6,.,TGTGCCAGCAGCTTGCGCCCAATCACTGAAGCTTTCTTT,CASSLRPITEAFF
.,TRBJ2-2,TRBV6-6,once,TGTGCCAGCAGTTCCCGGAATTCGGGGGAGCTGTTTTTT,CASSSRNSGELFF
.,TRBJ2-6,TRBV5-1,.,TGCGCCAGCAGCTTGGGGGTTTGGGGTTTGGTGTCTGGGGCCAACGTCCTGACTTTC,CASSLGVWGLVSGANVLTF
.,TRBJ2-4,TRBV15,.,TGTGCCACCAGCAGGGAAGCCAAAAACATTCAGTACTTC,CATSREAKNIQYF
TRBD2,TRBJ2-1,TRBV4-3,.,TGCGCCAGCAGCCAAGATACGGGACTAGGGGGGAGGAATGAGCAGTTCTTC,CASSQDTGLGGRNEQFF
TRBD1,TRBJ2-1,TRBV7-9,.,TGTGCCAGCAGCCAACTGACAGGGGCCAATGAGCAGTTCTTC,CASSQLTGANEQFF
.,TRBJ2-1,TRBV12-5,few,TGTGCTAGTGGTGAAACAGGGGAGCAGTTCTTC,CASGETGEQFF
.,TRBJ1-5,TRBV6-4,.,TGTGCCAGCAGTGTGGGGCCGGGTCAGCCCCAGCATTTT,CASSVGPGQPQHF
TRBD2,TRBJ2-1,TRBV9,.,TGTGCCAGCAGCGTAGAAGGAAGCGGGAGGGCCAATGAGCAGTTCTTC,CASSVEGSGRANEQFF
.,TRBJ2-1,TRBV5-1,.,TGCGCCAGCAGCTTTAGGCGGTCCGGTGAGCAGTTCTTC,CASSFRRSGEQFF
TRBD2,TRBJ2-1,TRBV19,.,TGTGCCTCGGGGACTAGCGGGACCCTAAATGAGCAGTTCTTC,CASGTSGTLNEQFF
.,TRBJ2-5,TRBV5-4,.,TGTGCCAGCAGCTGGGTGGGTCAAGAGACCCAGTACTTC,CASSWVGQETQYF
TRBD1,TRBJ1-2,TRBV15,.,TGTGCCACCAGCAGAGACGAGACAGGGAGTGGCTACACCTTC,CATSRDETGSGYTF
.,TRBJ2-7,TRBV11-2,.,TGTGCCAGCAGCTTTGAGACTATTACCTACGAGCAGTACTTC,CASSFETITYEQYF
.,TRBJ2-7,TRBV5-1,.,TGCGCCAGCAGCTTCGCCCCAGGGGACGGATTTTACGAGCAGTACTTC,CASSFAPGDGFYEQYF
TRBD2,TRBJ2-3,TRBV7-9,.,TGTGCCAGCAGCTTGGGCGGGGGTCGTGTTACAGATACGCAGTATTTT,CASSLGGGRVTDTQYF
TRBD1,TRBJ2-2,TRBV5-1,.,TGCGCCAGCAGGAAGACAGGGGCGAACACCGGGGAGCTGTTTTTT,CASRKTGANTGELFF
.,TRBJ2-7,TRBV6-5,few,TGTGCCAGCAGTTACTCAGGAAGGGATAGCTCCTACGAGCAGTACTTC,CASSYSGRDSSYEQYF
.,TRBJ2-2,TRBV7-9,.,TGTGCCAGCAGCTGGGCTCCCCCCGGGGAGCTGTTTTTT,CASSWAPPGELFF
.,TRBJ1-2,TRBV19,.,TGTGCCAGTAGTAACCAGGGAACAGCTAACTATGGCTACACCTTC,CASSNQGTANYGYTF
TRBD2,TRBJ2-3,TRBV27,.,TGTGCCAGCAGTTTGTGGGAGGGGAGCACAGATACGCAGTATTTT,CASSLWEGSTDTQYF
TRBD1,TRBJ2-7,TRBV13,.,TGTGCCAGCAGCACGACAGGGGGCTCCTACGAGCAGTACTTC,CASSTTGGSYEQYF
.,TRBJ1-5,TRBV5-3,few,TGTGCCAGAAGCTTGGTGACCGCCGTTAATCAGCCCCAGCATTTT,CARSLVTAVNQPQHF
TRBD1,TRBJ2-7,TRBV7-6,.,TGTGCCAGCAGCTTAAGGACGACAGGGGTGGAGCAGTACTTC,CASSLRTTGVEQYF
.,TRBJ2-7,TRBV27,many,TGTGCCAGCAGTTTACAGGGTTCCGAGCAGTACTTC,CASSLQGSEQYF
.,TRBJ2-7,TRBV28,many,TGTGCCAGCGGGGCGTCAGACTACGAGCAGTACTTC,CASGASDYEQYF
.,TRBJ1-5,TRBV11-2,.,TGTGCCAGCAGCCCGAGAGCGGACACGGACAATCAGCCCCAGCATTTT,CASSPRADTDNQPQHF
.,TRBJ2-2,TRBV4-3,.,TGCGCCAGCAGCCAAGATTGGGCAGGTTCCACCGGGGAGCTGTTTTTT,CASSQDWAGSTGELFF
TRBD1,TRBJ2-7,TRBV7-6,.,TGTGCCAGCAGCTCGACGGACAGGAACTACGAGCAGTACTTC,CASSSTDRNYEQYF
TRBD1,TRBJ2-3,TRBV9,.,TGTGCCAGCAGCGTAGAGGGACAGTACACAGATACGCAGTATTTT,CASSVEGQYTDTQYF
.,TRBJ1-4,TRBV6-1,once,TGTGCCAGCAGTGTTGGAGGGACTAATGAAAAACTGTTTTTT,CASSVGGTNEKLFF
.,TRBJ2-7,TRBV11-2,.,TGTGCCAGCACCTGGGGAGGGACAAGCCCCGGAATCTACGAGCAGTACTTC,CASTWGGTSPGIYEQYF
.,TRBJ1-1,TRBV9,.,TGTGCCAGCAGCGAGTCGGGGTGGAACACTGAAGCTTTCTTT,CASSESGWNTEAFF
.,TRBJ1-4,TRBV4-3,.,TGCGCCAGCAACAGACAGTATAATGAAAAACTGTTTTTT,CASNRQYNEKLFF
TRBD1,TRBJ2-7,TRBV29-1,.,TGCAGCGTGATGACAGGGGAGTTGTACTTC,CSVMTGELYF
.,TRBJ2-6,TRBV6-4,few,TGTGCCAGCAGCGCCACCCTCTCTGGGGCCAACGTCCTGACTTTC,CASSATLSGANVLTF
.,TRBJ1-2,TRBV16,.,TGTGCCAGCAGCCAACTGTCAGCGTATGGCTACACCTTC,CASSQLSAYGYTF
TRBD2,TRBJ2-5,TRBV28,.,TGTGCCAGCAGTCCCTCGAGGGCGGGAGAGGAGACCCAGTACTTC,CASSPSRAGEETQYF
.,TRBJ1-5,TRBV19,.,TGTGCCAGTAGCCCATATTTTCTTGACCCCCCCCAGCATTTT,CASSPYFLDPPQHF
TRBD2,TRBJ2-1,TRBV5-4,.,TGTGCCAGCAGCTGGGGACTAGCGGAATGGGTCTATGAGCAGTTCTTC,CASSWGLAEWVYEQFF
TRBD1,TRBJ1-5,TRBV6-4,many,TGTGCCACCACTAACAGACAGGGTTATCAGCCCCAGCATTTT,CATTNRQGYQPQHF
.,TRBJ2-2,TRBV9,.,TGTGCCAGCAGCGTGGGTGACTACACCGGGGAGCTGTTTTTT,CASSVGDYTGELFF
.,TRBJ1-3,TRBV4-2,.,TGTGCCAGCAGCCAAGATTCAGGGGCCGACACCATATATTTT,CASSQDSGADTIYF
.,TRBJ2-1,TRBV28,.,TGTGCCAGCAGTTTCGGTCGAGGCTACAATGAGCAGTTCTTC,CASSFGRGYNEQFF
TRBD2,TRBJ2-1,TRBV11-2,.,TGTGCCAGCAGCTTAGGGGGCGTATGGACTAGCGGCGACAATGAGCAGTTCTTC,CASSLGGVWTSGDNEQFF
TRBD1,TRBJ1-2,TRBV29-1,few,TGCAGCGTTGATTCGGACAGGGGGCGCTTCTCCTATGGCTACACCTTC,CSVDSDRGRFSYGYTF
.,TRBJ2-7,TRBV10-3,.,TGTGCCATCAGCCAAGGGGAGACTGGCTCCTACGAGCAGTACTTC,CAISQGETGSYEQYF
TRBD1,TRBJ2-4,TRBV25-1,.,TGTGCCAGCAGTGGCGACAGGGAGTTGTCCAAAAACATTCAGTACTTC,CASSGDRELSKNIQYF
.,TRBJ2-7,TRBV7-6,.,TGTGCCAGCAGCCTGCATCCCGGGCGCCCTAGTAACGAGCAGTACTTC,CASSLHPGRPSNEQYF
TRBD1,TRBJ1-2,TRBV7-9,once,TGTGCCAGCAGCGCTCGGGACAGGGAGGGCTATGGCTACACCTTC,CASSARDREGYGYTF
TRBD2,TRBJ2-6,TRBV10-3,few,TGTGCCACGGGGACTAGCGGGAGCGGGGCCAACGTCCTGACTTTC,CATGTSGSGANVLTF
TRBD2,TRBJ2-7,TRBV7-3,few,TGTGCCAGCAGCTTAGATAGCGGGGCGTTGGACGAGCAGTACTTC,CASSLDSGALDEQYF
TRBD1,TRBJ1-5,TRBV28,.,TGTGCCAGCAGTCCCACAGGGGGACAGCGTTATAGCAATCAGCCCCAGCATTTT,CASSPTGGQRYSNQPQHF
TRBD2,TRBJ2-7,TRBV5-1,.,TGCGCCAGCAGCTTGCGGGGGGCAAACCTTATAGCGGGAGGTCCCTCCTACGAGCAGTACTTC,CASSLRGANLIAGGPSYEQYF